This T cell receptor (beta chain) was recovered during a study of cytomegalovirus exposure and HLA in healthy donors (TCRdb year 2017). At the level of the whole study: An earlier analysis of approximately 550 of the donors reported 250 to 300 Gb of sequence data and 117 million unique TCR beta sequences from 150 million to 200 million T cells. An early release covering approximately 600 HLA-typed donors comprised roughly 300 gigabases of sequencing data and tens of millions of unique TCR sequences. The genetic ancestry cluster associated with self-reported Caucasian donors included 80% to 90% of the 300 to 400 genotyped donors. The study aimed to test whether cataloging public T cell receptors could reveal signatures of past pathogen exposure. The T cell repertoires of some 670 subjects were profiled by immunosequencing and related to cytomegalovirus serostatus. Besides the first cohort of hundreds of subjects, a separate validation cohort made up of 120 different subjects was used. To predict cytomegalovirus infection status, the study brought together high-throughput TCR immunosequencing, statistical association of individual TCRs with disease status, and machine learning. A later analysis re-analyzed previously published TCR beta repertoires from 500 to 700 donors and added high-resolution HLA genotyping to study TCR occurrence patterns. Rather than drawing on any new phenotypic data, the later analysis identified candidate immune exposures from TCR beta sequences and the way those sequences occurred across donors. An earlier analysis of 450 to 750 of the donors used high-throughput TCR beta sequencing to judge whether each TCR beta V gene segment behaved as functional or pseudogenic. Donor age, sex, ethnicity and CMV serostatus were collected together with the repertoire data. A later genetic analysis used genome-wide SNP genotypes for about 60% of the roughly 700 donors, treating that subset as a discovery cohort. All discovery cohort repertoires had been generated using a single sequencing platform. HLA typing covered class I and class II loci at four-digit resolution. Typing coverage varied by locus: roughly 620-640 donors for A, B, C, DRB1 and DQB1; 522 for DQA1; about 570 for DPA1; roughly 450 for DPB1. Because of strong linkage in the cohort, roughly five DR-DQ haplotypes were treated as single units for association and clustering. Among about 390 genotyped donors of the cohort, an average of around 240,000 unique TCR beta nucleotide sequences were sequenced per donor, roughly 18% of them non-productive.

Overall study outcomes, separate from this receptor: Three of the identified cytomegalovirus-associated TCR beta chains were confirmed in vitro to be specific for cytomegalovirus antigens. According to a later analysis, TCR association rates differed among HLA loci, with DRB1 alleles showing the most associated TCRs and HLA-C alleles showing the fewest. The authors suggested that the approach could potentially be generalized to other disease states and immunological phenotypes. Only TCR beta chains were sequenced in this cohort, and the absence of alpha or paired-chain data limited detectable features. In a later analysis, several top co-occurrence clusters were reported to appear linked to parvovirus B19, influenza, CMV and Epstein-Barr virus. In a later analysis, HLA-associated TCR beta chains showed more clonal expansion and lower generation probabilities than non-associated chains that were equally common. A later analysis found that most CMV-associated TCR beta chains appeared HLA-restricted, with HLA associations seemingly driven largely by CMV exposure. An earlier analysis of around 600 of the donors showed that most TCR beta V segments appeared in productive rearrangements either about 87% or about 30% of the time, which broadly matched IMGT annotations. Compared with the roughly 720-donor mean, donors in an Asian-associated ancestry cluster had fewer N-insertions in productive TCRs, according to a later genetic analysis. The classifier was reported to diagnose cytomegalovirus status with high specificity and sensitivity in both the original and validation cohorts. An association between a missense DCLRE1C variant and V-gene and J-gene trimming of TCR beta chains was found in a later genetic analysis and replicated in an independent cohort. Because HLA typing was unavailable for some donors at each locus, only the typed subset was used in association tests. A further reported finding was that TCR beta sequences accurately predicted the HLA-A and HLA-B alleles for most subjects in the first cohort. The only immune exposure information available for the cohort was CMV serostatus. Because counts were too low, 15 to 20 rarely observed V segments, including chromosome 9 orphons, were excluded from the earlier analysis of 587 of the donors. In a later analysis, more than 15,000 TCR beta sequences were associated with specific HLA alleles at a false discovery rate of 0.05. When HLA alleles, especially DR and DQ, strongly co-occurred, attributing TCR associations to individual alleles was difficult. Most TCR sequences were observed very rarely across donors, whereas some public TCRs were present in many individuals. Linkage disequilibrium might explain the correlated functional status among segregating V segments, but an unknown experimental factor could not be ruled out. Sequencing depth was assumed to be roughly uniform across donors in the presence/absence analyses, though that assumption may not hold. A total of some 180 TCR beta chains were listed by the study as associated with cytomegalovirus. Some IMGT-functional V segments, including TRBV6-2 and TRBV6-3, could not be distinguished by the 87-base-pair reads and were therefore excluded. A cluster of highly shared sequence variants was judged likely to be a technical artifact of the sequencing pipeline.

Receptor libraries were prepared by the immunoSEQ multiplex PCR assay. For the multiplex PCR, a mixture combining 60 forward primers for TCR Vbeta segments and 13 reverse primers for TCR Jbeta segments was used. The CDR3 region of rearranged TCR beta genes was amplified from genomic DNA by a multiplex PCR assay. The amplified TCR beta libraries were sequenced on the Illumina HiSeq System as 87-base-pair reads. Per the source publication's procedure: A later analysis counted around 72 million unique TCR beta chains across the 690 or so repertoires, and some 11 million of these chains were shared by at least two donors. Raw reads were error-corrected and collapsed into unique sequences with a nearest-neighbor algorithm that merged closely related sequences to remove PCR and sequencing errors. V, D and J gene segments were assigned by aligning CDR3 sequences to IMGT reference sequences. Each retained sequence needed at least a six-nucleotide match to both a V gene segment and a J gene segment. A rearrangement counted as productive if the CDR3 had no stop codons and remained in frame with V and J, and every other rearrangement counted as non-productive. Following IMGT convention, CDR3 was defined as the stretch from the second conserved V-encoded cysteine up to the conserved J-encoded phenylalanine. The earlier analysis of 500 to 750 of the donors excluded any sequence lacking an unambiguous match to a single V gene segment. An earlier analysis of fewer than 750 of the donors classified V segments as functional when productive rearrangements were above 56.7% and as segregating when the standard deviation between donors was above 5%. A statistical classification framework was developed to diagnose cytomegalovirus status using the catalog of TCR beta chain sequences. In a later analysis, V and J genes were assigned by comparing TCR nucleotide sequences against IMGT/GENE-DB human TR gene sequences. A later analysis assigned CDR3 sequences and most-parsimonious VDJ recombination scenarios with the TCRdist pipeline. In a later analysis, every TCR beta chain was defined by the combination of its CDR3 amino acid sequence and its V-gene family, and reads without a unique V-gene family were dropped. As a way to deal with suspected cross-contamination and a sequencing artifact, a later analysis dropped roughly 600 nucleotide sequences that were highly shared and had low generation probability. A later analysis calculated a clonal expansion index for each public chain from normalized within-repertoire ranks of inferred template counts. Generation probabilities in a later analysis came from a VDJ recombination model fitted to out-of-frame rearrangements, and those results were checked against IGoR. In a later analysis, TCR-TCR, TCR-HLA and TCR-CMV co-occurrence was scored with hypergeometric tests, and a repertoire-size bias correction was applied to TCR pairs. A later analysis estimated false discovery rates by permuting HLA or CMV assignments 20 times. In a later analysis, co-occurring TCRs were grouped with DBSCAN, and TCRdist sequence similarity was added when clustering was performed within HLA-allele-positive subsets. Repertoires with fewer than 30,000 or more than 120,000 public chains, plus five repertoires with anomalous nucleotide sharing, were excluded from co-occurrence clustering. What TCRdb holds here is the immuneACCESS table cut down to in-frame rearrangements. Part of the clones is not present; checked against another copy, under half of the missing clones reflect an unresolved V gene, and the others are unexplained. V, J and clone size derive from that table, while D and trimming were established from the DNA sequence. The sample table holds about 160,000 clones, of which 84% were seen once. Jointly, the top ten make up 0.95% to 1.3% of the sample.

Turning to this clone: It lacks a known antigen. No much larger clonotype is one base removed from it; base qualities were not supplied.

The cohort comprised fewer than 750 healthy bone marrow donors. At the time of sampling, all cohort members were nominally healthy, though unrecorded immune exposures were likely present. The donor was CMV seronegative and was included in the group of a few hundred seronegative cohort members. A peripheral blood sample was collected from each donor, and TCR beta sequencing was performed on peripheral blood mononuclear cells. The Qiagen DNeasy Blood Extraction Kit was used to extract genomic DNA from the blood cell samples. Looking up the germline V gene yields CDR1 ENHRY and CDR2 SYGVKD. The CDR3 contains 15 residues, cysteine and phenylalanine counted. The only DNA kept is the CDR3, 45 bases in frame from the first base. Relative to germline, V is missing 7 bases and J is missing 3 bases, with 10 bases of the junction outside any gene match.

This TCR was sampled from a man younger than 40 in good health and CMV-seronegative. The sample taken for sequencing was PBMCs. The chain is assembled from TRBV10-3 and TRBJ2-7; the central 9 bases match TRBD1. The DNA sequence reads TGTGCCATCACCTCGGGACAGGGTGGGTTCTACGAGCAGTACTTC. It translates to CAITSGQGGFYEQYF.